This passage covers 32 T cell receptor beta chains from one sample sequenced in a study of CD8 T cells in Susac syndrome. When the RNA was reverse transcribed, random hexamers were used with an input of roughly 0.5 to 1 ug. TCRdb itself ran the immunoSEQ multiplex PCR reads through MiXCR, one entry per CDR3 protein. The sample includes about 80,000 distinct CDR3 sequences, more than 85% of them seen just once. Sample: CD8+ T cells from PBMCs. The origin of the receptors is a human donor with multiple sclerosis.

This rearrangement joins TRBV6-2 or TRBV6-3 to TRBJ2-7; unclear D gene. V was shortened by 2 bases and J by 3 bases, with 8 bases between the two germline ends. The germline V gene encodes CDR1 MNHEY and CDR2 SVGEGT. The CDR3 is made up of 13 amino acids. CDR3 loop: CASSYVGYYEQYF. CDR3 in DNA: TGTGCCAGCAGTTACGTCGGGTACTACGAGCAGTACTTC.

Here the CDR3 DNA reads TGTGCCAGCACAAACCCCCATGGGACACCTTACAATGAGCAGTTCTTC. Residues: CASTNPHGTPYNEQFF. The rearrangement joins TRBV27 to TRBJ2-1; perhaps TRBD1 as D (6 bases). CDR1 and CDR2 (germline): MNHEY, SMNVEV (reference sequence). This CDR3 has 16 amino acids. The ends were cut back, 7 bases at V and 4 bases at J, with 20 bases in the middle.

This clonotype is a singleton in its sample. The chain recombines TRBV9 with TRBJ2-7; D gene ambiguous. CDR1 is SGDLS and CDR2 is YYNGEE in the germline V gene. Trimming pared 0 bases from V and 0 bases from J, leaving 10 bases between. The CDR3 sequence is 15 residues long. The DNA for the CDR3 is TGTGCCAGCAGCGTAGGAATAGCTAGCTCCTACGAGCAGTACTTC. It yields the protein CASSVGIASSYEQYF.

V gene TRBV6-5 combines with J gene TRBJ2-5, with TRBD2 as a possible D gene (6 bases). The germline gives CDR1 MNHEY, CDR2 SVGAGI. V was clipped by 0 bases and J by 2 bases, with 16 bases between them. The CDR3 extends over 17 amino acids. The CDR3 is CASSYSDYLAGQETQYF. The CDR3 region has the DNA TGTGCCAGCAGTTACTCGGACTATTTGGCGGGACAAGAGACCCAGTACTTC.

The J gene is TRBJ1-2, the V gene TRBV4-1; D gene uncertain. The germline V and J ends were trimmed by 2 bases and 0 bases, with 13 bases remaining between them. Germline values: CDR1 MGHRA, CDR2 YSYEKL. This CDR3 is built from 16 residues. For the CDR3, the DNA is TGCGCCAGCAGCCAACACTTTACAGCGTCTAACTATGGCTACACCTTC. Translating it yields CASSQHFTASNYGYTF.

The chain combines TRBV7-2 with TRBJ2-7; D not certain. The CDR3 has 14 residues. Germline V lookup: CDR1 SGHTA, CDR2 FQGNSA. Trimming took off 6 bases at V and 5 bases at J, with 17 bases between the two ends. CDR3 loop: CASSPTPSLHEQYF. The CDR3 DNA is TGTGCCAGCAGTCCAACTCCATCGCTCCACGAGCAGTACTTC.

CDR3 protein: CSAPLAGEYTDTQYF. The CDR3 DNA sequence: TGCAGTGCTCCCCTAGCGGGAGAATACACAGATACGCAGTATTTT. The chain joins TRBV20-1 to TRBJ2-3; 10 bases agree with TRBD2. Germline V gene data show CDR1 as DFQATT and CDR2 as SNEGSKA (reference sequence). J was trimmed by 2 bases and V by 5 bases; bases with no gene match: 7. This CDR3 contains 15 residues.

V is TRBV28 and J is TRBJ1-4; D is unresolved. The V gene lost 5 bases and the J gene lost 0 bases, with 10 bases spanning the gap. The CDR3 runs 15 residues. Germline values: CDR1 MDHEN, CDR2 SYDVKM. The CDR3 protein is CASSISGATNEKLFF. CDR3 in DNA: TGTGCCAGCAGTATATCAGGTGCAACTAATGAAAAACTGTTTTTT.

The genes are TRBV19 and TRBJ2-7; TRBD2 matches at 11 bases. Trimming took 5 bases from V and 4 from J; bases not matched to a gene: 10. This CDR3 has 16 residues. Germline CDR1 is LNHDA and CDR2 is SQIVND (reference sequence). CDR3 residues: CASSFGAGTSGYEQYF. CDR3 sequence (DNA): TGTGCCAGTAGTTTTGGGGCCGGGACTAGCGGTTACGAGCAGTACTTC.

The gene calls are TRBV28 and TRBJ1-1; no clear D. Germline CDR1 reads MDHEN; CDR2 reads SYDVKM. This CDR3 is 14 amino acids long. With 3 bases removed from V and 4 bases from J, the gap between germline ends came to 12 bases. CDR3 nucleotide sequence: TGTGCCAGCAGTTTCCGCAGGTGGGGCACTGAAGCTTTCTTT. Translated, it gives CASSFRRWGTEAFF.

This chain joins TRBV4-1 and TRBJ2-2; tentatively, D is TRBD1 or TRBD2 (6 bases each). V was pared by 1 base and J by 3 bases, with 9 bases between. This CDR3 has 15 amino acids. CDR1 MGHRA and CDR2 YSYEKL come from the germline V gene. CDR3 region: CASSQVEGDTGELFF. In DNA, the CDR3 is TGCGCCAGCAGCCAAGTGGAGGGGGACACCGGGGAGCTGTTTTTT.

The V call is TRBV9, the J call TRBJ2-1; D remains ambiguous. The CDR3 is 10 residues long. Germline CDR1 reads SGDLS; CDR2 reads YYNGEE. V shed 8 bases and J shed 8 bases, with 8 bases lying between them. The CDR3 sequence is CARGCHEQFF. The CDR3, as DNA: TGTGCCAGGGGTTGTCATGAGCAGTTCTTC. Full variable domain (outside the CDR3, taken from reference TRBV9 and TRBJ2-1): DSGVTQTPKHLITATGQRVTLRCSPRSGDLSVYWYQQSLDQGLQFLIQYYNGEERAKGNILERFSAQQFPDLHSELNLSSLELGDSALYFCARGCHEQFFGPGTRLTVL.

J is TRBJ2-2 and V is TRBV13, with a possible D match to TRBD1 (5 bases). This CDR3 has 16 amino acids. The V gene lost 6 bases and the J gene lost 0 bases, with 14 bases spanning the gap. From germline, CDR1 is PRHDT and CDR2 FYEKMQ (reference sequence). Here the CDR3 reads CASRLSTAPNTGELFF. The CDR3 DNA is TGTGCCAGCAGACTTTCGACAGCCCCGAACACCGGGGAGCTGTTTTTT.

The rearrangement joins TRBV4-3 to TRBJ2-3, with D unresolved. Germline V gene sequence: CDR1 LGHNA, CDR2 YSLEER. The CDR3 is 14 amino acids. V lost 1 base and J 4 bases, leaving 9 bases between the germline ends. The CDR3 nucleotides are TGCGCCAGCAGCCAAGGAAGTTGGGCAGATACGCAGTATTTT. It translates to CASSQGSWADTQYF.

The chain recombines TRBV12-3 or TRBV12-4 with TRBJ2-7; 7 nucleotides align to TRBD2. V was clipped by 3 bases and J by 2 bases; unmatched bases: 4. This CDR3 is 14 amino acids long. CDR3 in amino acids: CASSFRGDAYEQYF. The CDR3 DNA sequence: TGTGCCAGCAGTTTCCGGGGGGATGCCTACGAGCAGTACTTC.

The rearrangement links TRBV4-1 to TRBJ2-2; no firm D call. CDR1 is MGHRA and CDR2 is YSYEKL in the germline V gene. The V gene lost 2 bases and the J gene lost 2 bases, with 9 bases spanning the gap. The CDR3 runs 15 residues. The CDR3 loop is CASSQLDLNTGELFF. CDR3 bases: TGCGCCAGCAGCCAATTAGACCTAAACACCGGGGAGCTGTTTTTT.

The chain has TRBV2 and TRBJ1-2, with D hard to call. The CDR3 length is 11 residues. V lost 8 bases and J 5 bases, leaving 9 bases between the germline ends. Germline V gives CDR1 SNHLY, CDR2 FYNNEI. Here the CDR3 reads CASYSGYGYTF. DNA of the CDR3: TGTGCCAGCTACTCGGGTTATGGCTACACCTTC. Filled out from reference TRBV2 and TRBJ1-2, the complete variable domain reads EPEVTQTPSHQVTQMGQEVILRCVPISNHLYFYWYRQILGQKVEFLVSFYNNEISEKSEIFDDQFSVERPDGSNFTLKIRSTKLEDSAMYFCASYSGYGYTFGSGTRLTVV.

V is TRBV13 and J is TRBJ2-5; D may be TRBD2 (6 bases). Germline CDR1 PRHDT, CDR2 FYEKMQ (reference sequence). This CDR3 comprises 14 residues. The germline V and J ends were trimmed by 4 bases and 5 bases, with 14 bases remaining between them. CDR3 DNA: TGTGCCAGCAGCTCGGGTCGGACTAAGGAGACCCAGTACTTC. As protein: CASSSGRTKETQYF.

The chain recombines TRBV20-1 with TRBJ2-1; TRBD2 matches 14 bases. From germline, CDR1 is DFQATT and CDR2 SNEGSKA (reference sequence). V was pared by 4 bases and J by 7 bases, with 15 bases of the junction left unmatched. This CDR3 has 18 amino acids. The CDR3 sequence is CSATSTSGRGGDTNEQFF. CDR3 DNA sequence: TGCAGTGCTACCTCGACTAGCGGGAGGGGGGGGGACACGAATGAGCAGTTCTTC.

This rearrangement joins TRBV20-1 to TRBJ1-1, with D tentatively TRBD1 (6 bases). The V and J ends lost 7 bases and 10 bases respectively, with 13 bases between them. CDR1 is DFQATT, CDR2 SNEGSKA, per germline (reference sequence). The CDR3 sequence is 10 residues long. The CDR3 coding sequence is TGCAGTGTTTGGACAGCTGGAGCTTTCTTT. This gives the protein CSVWTAGAFF.

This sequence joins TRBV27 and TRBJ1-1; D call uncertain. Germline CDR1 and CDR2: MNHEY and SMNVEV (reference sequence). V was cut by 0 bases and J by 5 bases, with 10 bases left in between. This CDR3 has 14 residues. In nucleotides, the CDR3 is TGTGCCAGCAGTTTATCGGAGGGCGGGACTGAAGCTTTCTTT. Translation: CASSLSEGGTEAFF.

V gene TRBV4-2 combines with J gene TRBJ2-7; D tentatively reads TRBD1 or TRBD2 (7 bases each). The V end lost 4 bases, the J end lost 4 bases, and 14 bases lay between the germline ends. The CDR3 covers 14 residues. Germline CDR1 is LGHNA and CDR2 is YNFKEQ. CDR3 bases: TGTGCCAGCAGCCCGAGGGAGGGGGCTTACGAGCAGTACTTC. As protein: CASSPREGAYEQYF.

The CDR3: CSARDSIGFEKLFF. CDR3 nucleotide sequence: TGCAGTGCTAGAGACTCTATAGGGTTTGAAAAACTGTTTTTT. V and J are TRBV20-1 and TRBJ1-4; D gene uncertain. V lost 0 bases to trimming and J lost 7 bases, with 12 bases between them. CDR1 DFQATT and CDR2 SNEGSKA come from the germline V gene (reference sequence). This CDR3 has 14 amino acids.

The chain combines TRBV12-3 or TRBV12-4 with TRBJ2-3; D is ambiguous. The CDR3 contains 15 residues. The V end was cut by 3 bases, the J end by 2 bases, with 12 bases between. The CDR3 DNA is TGTGCCAGCAGTTTGCGGCACGACCTCACAGATACGCAGTATTTT. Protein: CASSLRHDLTDTQYF.

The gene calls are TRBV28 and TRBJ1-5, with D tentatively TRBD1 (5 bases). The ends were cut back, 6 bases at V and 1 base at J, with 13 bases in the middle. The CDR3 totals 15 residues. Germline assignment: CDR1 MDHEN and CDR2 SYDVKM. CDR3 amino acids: CASRKGLWSNQPQHF. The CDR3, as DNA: TGTGCCAGCAGAAAGGGGTTATGGAGCAATCAGCCCCAGCATTTT.

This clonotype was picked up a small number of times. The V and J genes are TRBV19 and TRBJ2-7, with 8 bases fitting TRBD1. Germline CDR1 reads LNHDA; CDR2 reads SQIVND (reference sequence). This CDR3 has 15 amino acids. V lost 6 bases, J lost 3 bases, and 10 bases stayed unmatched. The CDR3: CASSRTGWAVYEQYF. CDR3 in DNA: TGTGCCAGTAGCCGGACAGGGTGGGCTGTCTACGAGCAGTACTTC. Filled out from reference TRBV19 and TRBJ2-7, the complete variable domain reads DGGITQSPKYLFRKEGQNVTLSCEQNLNHDAMYWYRQDPGQGLRLIYYSQIVNDFQKGDIAEGYSVSREKKESFPLTVTSAQKNPTAFYLCASSRTGWAVYEQYFGPGTRLTVT.

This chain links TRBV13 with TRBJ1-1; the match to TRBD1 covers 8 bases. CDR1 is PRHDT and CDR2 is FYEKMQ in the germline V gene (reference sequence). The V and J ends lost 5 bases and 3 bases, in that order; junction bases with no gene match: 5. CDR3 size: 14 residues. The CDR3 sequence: CASSRQGTYTEAFF. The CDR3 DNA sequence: TGTGCCAGCAGCCGACAGGGGACATACACTGAAGCTTTCTTT.

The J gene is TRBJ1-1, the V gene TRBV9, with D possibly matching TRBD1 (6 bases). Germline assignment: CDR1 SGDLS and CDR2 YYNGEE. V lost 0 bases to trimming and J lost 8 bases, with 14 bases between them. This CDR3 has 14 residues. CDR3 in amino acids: CASSVGGTGQEAFF. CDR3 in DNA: TGTGCCAGCAGCGTAGGGGGAACGGGACAAGAAGCTTTCTTT.

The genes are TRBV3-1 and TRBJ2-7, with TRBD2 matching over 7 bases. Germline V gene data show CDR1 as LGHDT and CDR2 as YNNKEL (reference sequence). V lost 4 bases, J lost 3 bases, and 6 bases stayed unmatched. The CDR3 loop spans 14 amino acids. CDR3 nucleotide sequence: TGTGCCAGCAGCCCGACTAGCAGTTTCTACGAGCAGTACTTC. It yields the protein CASSPTSSFYEQYF.

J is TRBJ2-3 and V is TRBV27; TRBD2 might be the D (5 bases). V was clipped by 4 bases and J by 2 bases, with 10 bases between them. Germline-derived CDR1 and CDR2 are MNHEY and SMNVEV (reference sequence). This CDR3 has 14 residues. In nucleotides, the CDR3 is TGTGCCAGCAGTTCAGCGGATTCCACAGATACGCAGTATTTT. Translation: CASSSADSTDTQYF.

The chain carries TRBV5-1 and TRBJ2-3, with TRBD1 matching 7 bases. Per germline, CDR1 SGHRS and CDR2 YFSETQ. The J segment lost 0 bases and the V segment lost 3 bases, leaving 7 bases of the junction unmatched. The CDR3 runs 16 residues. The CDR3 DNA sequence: TGCGCCAGCAGCTACACCGGGACAGCTAGCACAGATACGCAGTATTTT. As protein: CASSYTGTASTDTQYF.

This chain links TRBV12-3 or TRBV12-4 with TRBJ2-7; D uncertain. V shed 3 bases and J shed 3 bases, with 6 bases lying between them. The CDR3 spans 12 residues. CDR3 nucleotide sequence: TGTGCCAGCAGTTTTAACGGCTACGAGCAGTACTTC. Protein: CASSFNGYEQYF.